These 19 T cell receptor beta chains came from one sample sequenced in a study of beta chain features in type 1 diabetes. Regarding the study as a whole: Shortening that was moderate but significant affected the TCRB CDR3s of Type 1 diabetes patients in all four CD4+ subsets.

Investigators reverse transcribed all isolated RNA, so they sequenced expressed TCRB transcripts. Clones were read by immunoSEQ multiplex PCR, and TCRdb kept only the in-frame ones, dropping some. The sample carries some 160,000 clones, around 8.3% recorded once. The antigens of these receptors remain unknown. The material sequenced was central memory CD4+ T cells from blood. These receptor sequences come from a woman between 18 and 29 years old with type 1 diabetes.

This clone turned up a few times. The J gene is TRBJ2-3, the V gene TRBV15, with 9 nucleotides matching TRBD1. The trim removed 2 bases at V and 5 bases at J, leaving 5 bases unmatched. Germline values: CDR1 LNHNV, CDR2 YYDKDF (reference sequence). The CDR3 has 15 residues. The CDR3 loop is CATSRKGQGEDTQYF. The CDR3 DNA follows: TGTGCCACCAGCAGAAAGGGACAGGGTGAAGATACGCAGTATTTT.

This clone turned up a few times. The chain couples TRBV7-2 to TRBJ1-4; D is uncertain. Germline V gene sequence: CDR1 SGHTA, CDR2 FQGNSA. The CDR3 covers 15 residues. V was trimmed by 1 base and J by 8 bases, leaving 14 bases between them. The DNA of the CDR3 is TGTGCCAGCAGCTTAGATTCCACCGCAGGAGAAAAACTGTTTTTT. Amino acid sequence: CASSLDSTAGEKLFF.

Only a few counts were recorded for this clone. V usage is TRBV7-2 and J usage is TRBJ2-1; D possibly corresponds to TRBD2 (7 bases). This CDR3 has 16 amino acids. The V gene lost 2 bases and the J gene lost 1 base, with 12 bases spanning the gap. The germline CDR1 and CDR2 sequences are SGHTA and FQGNSA. The CDR3 protein is CASSLRGGESYNEQFF. DNA for the CDR3: TGTGCCAGCAGCTTAAGGGGGGGGGAGTCCTACAATGAGCAGTTCTTC.

This clone was counted a few times. This chain uses TRBV7-2 with TRBJ2-1; D might be TRBD2 (6 bases). Trimming left V 5 bases short and J 1 base short, with 9 bases between. This CDR3 has 14 amino acids. Germline CDR1 is SGHTA and CDR2 is FQGNSA. The CDR3 sequence: CASSGGTSYNEQFF. CDR3 bases: TGTGCCAGCAGCGGCGGGACTTCCTACAATGAGCAGTTCTTC.

Only a few counts were recorded for this clone. The V gene is TRBV18, the J gene TRBJ1-2, with 7 positions matching TRBD1. CDR3 length: 16 amino acids. The V gene's germline CDR1 is KGHSH and CDR2 LQKENI. After removal of 6 bases from V and 3 bases from J, the junction contained 13 bases not matched to a gene. CDR3 bases: TGTGCCAGCTCGACCGGTTTACAGGGGCCTTACTATGGCTACACCTTC. Its protein product is CASSTGLQGPYYGYTF.

This clone was counted a few times. The chain has TRBV2 and TRBJ1-1; 10 positions match TRBD1. After removal of 4 bases from V and 10 bases from J, the junction contained 12 bases not matched to a gene. Germline V gene lookup returns CDR1 SNHLY and CDR2 FYNNEI. The CDR3 contains 15 residues. The CDR3 DNA is TGTGCCAGCAGTGGGGACAGGGGAATATTTAGTGGAGCTTTCTTT. Its protein is CASSGDRGIFSGAFF.

This clone was observed a few times. This chain connects TRBV29-1 to TRBJ2-7, with TRBD1 identical over 9 bases. V was pared by 1 base and J by 4 bases, with 2 bases of the junction left unmatched. The CDR3 is made up of 13 amino acids. The germline CDR1 and CDR2 sequences are SQVTM and ANQGSEA. CDR3 residues: CSVEGTGVYEQYF. CDR3 coding DNA: TGCAGCGTTGAAGGGACAGGGGTGTACGAGCAGTACTTC.

The chain recombines TRBV29-1 with TRBJ1-1, with D possibly TRBD1 on 6 matching bases. Looked up from germline, CDR1 is SQVTM and CDR2 is ANQGSEA. V lost 0 bases and J lost 7, with 12 bases in between. The CDR3 consists of 13 residues. CDR3 in amino acids: CSVEDRSQGEAFF. CDR3 coding DNA: TGCAGCGTTGAAGATCGTTCACAGGGTGAAGCTTTCTTT.

This clone turned up a few times. The rearrangement joins TRBV6-6 to TRBJ1-1; possibly TRBD1 for D (6 bases). CDR3 size: 12 residues. The germline gives CDR1 MNHNY, CDR2 SVGAGI (reference sequence). Trimming shortened V by 7 bases and J by 1 base, and 7 bases separated the two germline ends. The CDR3 here is CASKGQNTEAFF. DNA of the CDR3: TGTGCCAGCAAGGGACAGAACACTGAAGCTTTCTTT.

The J gene is TRBJ2-5, the V gene TRBV6-5, with 9 bases that match TRBD2. The CDR3 consists of 15 residues. CDR1 is MNHEY and CDR2 is SVGAGI in the germline V gene. The V gene end was trimmed by 0 bases and the J gene end by 4 bases; junction bases not matched to a gene: 3. The CDR3 sequence is CASSYSAGGPETQYF. The CDR3 DNA reads as TGTGCCAGCAGTTACTCGGCGGGAGGGCCAGAGACCCAGTACTTC.

This clone appeared a few times. The chain is built from TRBV6-1 and TRBJ1-4; no clear D. The CDR3 contains 12 residues. CDR1 and CDR2 (germline): MNHNS, SASEGT. The germline V and J ends were trimmed by 2 bases and 7 bases, with 5 bases remaining between them. CDR3 in amino acids: CASSERGEKLFF. The CDR3 region has the DNA TGTGCCAGCAGTGAAAGAGGTGAAAAACTGTTTTTT.

The genes are TRBV20-1 and TRBJ2-1, with D unclear. This CDR3 contains 11 residues. V lost 1 base and J 9 bases, leaving 7 bases between the germline ends. The germline V gene encodes CDR1 DFQATT and CDR2 SNEGSKA (reference sequence). The CDR3 is CSARVRGEQFF. CDR3 bases: TGCAGTGCTAGAGTGCGCGGTGAGCAGTTCTTC.

This chain uses TRBV28 with TRBJ1-1; D call uncertain. Trimming took off 7 bases at V and 3 bases at J, with 15 bases between the two ends. The CDR3 has 14 amino acids. CDR1 and CDR2 (germline): MDHEN, SYDVKM. CDR3 sequence: CASTYGGRDTEAFF. Written as DNA, the CDR3 is TGTGCCAGCACCTATGGAGGGAGGGACACTGAAGCTTTCTTT.

This clone has only a few counts. The chain recombines TRBV5-1 with TRBJ1-1; 12 bases are shared with TRBD1. The germline CDR1 and CDR2 sequences are SGHRS and YFSETQ. This CDR3 is built from 16 residues. V shed 6 bases, J shed 5 bases, and the junction held 11 bases outside the gene matches. CDR3 bases: TGCGCCAGCACATCGGGACAGGGGGCGCGGAGGACTGAAGCTTTCTTT. The encoded protein is CASTSGQGARRTEAFF. Full variable domain (outside the CDR3, taken from reference TRBV5-1 and TRBJ1-1): KAGVTQTPRYLIKTRGQQVTLSCSPISGHRSVSWYQQTPGQGLQFLFEYFSETQRNKGNFPGRFSGRQFSNSRSEMNVSTLELGDSALYLCASTSGQGARRTEAFFGQGTRLTVV.

The V and J genes are TRBV4-3 and TRBJ2-1, with a tentative D call TRBD1 (6 bases). Germline CDR1 LGHNA, CDR2 YSLEER. The CDR3 consists of 13 residues. V lost 0 bases and J 9 bases, leaving 9 bases between the germline ends. DNA of the CDR3: TGCGCCAGCAGCCAAGAGGGGGCCAGTGAGCAGTTCTTC. Translation: CASSQEGASEQFF.

The gene calls are TRBV11-2 and TRBJ2-3, with a possible D match to TRBD2 (6 bases). Germline V gene data show CDR1 as SGHAT and CDR2 as FQNNGV. Trimming stripped 2 bases from V and 5 bases from J, with 14 bases between. CDR3 length equals 15 residues. CDR3 in amino acids: CASSLSGGPQDTQYF. The CDR3 DNA sequence: TGTGCCAGCAGCTTATCTGGAGGGCCTCAAGATACGCAGTATTTT.

This clone has ten or more counts. The CDR3 DNA is TGCAGCGTCGGGGAAAGTTGGACTAGCGGGAGTTACGAGCAGTACTTC. Its protein product is CSVGESWTSGSYEQYF. The chain couples TRBV29-1 to TRBJ2-7; TRBD2 aligns across 13 bases. Germline V gene sequence: CDR1 SQVTM, CDR2 ANQGSEA. Germline trimming cut 6 bases from V and 4 bases from J; bases unmatched to any gene: 12. CDR3 size: 16 residues.

The rearrangement links TRBV4-3 to TRBJ1-2; D gene ambiguous. Trimming took off 0 bases at V and 6 bases at J, with 14 bases between the two ends. The CDR3 has 15 residues. Germline lookup yields CDR1 LGHNA and CDR2 YSLEER. Here the CDR3 reads CASSQERGVRNGYTF. The CDR3 bases are TGCGCCAGCAGCCAAGAGAGAGGTGTGAGAAATGGCTACACCTTC.

This clone was detected a few times. The CDR3 coding sequence is TGTGCCAGCAGCTTAGGGTCTCGGCGGTGGGAGACCCAGTACTTC. It translates to CASSLGSRRWETQYF. The chain carries TRBV7-2 and TRBJ2-5; D is undetermined. Germline CDR1 reads SGHTA; CDR2 reads FQGNSA. The CDR3 totals 15 residues. Trimming shortened V by 1 base and J by 5 bases, and 14 bases separated the two germline ends.